The TCR beta chain described here comes from a study of OX40 agonist ivuxolimab in advanced cancers. Study information: The group had a mean age of about 60 years, ranged from about 20 to 80, and was just under 85% male.

Findings and caveats of the study: Low normalized T-cell clonal expansion also characterized some of the nonresponders. Undetermined was the antigen specificity of the expanded peripheral T cells.

Regarding this clone: Its antigen is unknown.

TCRdb's table, derived via immunoSEQ multiplex PCR, lists solely in-frame clones and lacks some. The table lists over 40,000 clones, around 85% of them singletons. From germline, CDR1 is MNHEY and CDR2 SVGAGI. The V end lost 0 bases, the J end lost 0 bases, and 6 bases lay between the germline ends. The CDR3 length is 15 residues. Source: CD4+ or CD8+ T cells sorted from blood, taken in a trial of the OX40 agonist ivuxolimab. This chain uses TRBV6-5 with TRBJ2-1; D might be TRBD2 (5 bases). The receptor was derived from an adult with an advanced solid tumor such as melanoma, head and neck, liver or kidney cancer. The CDR3 region is CASSYSSASYNEQFF. The CDR3 DNA is TGTGCCAGCAGTTACTCTAGCGCCTCCTACAATGAGCAGTTCTTC.